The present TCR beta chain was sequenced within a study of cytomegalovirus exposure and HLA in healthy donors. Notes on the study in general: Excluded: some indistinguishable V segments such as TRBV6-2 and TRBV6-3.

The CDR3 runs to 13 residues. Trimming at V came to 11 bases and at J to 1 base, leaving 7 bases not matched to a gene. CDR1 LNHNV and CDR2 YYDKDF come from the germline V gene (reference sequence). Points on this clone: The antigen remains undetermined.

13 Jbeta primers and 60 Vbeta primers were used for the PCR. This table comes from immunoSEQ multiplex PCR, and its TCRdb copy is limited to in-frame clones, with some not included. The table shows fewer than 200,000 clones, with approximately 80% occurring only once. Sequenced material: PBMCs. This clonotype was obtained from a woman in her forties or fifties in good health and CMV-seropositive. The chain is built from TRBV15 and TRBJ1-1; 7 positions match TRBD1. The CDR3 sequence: CAARTGQNTEAFF. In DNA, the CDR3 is TGTGCCGCTCGGACAGGTCAGAACACTGAAGCTTTCTTT.